This T cell receptor beta chain was profiled in a study of T-cell memory formation after mild COVID-19. CDR3 size: 11 residues. V was shortened by 1 base and J by 12 bases, with 7 bases between the two germline ends. TCRdb re-called the 5' RACE reads through MiXCR, storing one row per CDR3 protein. The data contain 40,000 to 55,000 distinct CDR3 sequences, roughly 12% of them singletons. This clonotype was counted only a few times. The receptor was isolated from a young man who had mild COVID-19 (a few samples of this study predate the infection). Cell type and time point are not known. Sequencing was done on a sample of PBMCs or a T cell subset sorted from them (not recorded which). This chain connects TRBV12-3 or TRBV12-4 to TRBJ1-3; a weak D match, TRBD1 (5 bases). The chain's CDR3 is CASSLVQGIYF. DNA for the CDR3: TGTGCCAGCAGTTTAGTCCAGGGCATATATTTT.